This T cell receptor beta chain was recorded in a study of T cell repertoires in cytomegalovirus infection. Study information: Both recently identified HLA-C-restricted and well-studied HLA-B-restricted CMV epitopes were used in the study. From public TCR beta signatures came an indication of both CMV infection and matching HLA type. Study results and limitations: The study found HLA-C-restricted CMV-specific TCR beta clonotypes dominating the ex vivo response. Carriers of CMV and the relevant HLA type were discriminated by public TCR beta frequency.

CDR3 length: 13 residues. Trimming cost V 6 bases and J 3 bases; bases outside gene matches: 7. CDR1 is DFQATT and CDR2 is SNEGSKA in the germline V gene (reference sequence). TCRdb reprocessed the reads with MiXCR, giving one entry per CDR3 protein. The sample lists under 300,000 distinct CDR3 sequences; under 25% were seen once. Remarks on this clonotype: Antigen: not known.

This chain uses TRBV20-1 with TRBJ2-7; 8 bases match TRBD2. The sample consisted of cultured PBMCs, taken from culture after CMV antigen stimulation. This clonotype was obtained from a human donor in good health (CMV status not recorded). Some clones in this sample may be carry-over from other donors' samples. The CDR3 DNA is TGCAGTGCCTTGAGCGGGAGAGGCTACGAGCAGTACTTC. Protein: CSALSGRGYEQYF.